This entry lists 25 T cell receptor beta chains sequenced from one sample in a study of follicular helper T cells after annual influenza vaccination. Indicated time point: 2015-2016 season, pre-vaccination. Profiled with immunoSEQ multiplex PCR; TCRdb holds only in-frame clones, not every one. The table records nearly 2,500 clones, 65% to 90% of them present only once. The sequencing here drew on CXCR5+ CD38- circulating T follicular helper cells from blood, taken on the day of influenza vaccination. Indicated subset: circulating Tfh, non-naive CD4+CXCR5+PD-1+ (ICOS+CD38+ or ICOS-CD38-). These receptors were taken from an adult who received the influenza vaccine.

This clone was seen only once. This sequence joins TRBV5-8 and TRBJ1-3; no clear D. This CDR3 has 14 amino acids. CDR1 is SGHTS and CDR2 is YDEGEE in the germline V gene. Trimming took off 1 base at V and 8 bases at J, with 13 bases between the two ends. In DNA form, the CDR3 reads TGTGCCAGCAGCTTGTCCGGGCCTGCGGACACCATATATTTT. Residues: CASSLSGPADTIYF.

The chain uses TRBV9 and TRBJ1-1; D possibly corresponds to TRBD1 (6 bases). CDR1 is SGDLS, CDR2 YYNGEE, per germline. This CDR3 comprises 15 residues. V lost 0 bases, J lost 0 bases, and 9 bases lay in between. Here the CDR3 reads CASSVGDRLNTEAFF. The CDR3 DNA sequence: TGTGCCAGCAGCGTAGGAGACAGGTTGAACACTGAAGCTTTCTTT.

V and J are TRBV23-1 and TRBJ1-2, with 10 positions matching TRBD1. Being an ORF, TRBV23-1 has a function that is uncertain. This CDR3 is built from 21 residues. After removal of 8 bases from V and 0 bases from J, the junction contained 24 bases not matched to a gene. The CDR3: CASPPGQGPSTQRRANYGYTF. CDR3 bases: TGCGCCAGCCCGCCGGGACAGGGGCCGAGCACTCAAAGGAGGGCTAACTATGGCTACACCTTC.

This clone was observed a few times. This rearrangement joins TRBV5-6 to TRBJ2-7, with TRBD2 as a possible D gene (5 bases). The germline V gene encodes CDR1 SGHDT and CDR2 YYEEEE. Deletions cut 2 bases from V and 6 bases from J, with 6 bases between. The CDR3 extends over 11 amino acids. This CDR3 is CASSFEGEQYF. DNA for the CDR3: TGTGCCAGCAGCTTCGAGGGCGAGCAGTACTTC. Filled out from reference TRBV5-6 and TRBJ2-7, the complete variable domain reads DAGVTQSPTHLIKTRGQQVTLRCSPKSGHDTVSWYQQALGQGPQFIFQYYEEEERQRGNFPDRFSGHQFPNYSSELNVNALLLGDSALYLCASSFEGEQYFGPGTRLTVT.

V usage is TRBV28 and J usage is TRBJ2-1; 9 bases agree with TRBD2. There are 15 residues in the CDR3. Germline assignment: CDR1 MDHEN and CDR2 SYDVKM. V lost 5 bases, J lost 4 bases, and 6 bases stayed unmatched. The CDR3 loop is CASSGSGRKYNEQFF. CDR3 DNA sequence: TGTGCCAGCAGTGGAAGCGGGAGGAAATACAATGAGCAGTTCTTC.

The chain combines TRBV11-2 with TRBJ2-3; the match to TRBD2 covers 11 bases. The V and J ends lost 4 bases and 0 bases, in that order; junction bases with no gene match: 12. Looked up from germline, CDR1 is SGHAT and CDR2 is FQNNGV. The CDR3 length is 19 residues. CDR3 in amino acids: CASSSLAGGTYSSTDTQYF. DNA of the CDR3: TGTGCCAGCAGCTCATTAGCGGGGGGGACCTACTCTAGCACAGATACGCAGTATTTT.

The rearrangement uses TRBV30 and TRBJ1-1, with D hard to call. Trimming removed 5 bases from V and 2 bases from J, with 12 bases in between. CDR3 length: 13 residues. Germline V gives CDR1 GTSNPN, CDR2 SVGIG (reference sequence). The CDR3 region is CAWGPVSNTEAFF. The CDR3 DNA reads as TGTGCCTGGGGTCCAGTCAGTAACACTGAAGCTTTCTTT.

CDR3 nucleotides: TGCGCCAGCAGCCTAAGGGGGGGGCGCGGGTCTGGCACCAATGAGCAGTTCTTC. This codes for CASSLRGGRGSGTNEQFF. The chain employs TRBV4-1 and TRBJ2-1, with D perhaps matching TRBD2 (7 bases). Germline V lookup: CDR1 MGHRA, CDR2 YSYEKL. CDR3 length: 18 residues. Trimming left V 4 bases short and J 6 bases short, with 25 bases between.

The J gene is TRBJ2-3, the V gene TRBV7-8, with D possibly matching TRBD2 (6 bases). Per germline, CDR1 SGHVS and CDR2 FQNEAQ. V lost 3 bases and J 6 bases, leaving 16 bases between the germline ends. This CDR3 contains 15 residues. As DNA, the CDR3 is TGTGCCAGCAGCTTGGGGCGGGGAGCCGTTGATACGCAGTATTTT. This translates into CASSLGRGAVDTQYF.

This clone has only a few counts. The chain is built from TRBV18 and TRBJ2-7; perhaps D is TRBD1 or TRBD2 (6 bases each). V was shortened by 3 bases and J by 1 base, with 13 bases between the two germline ends. The CDR3 length is 15 residues. Germline loops: CDR1 KGHSH, CDR2 LQKENI. The CDR3 DNA follows: TGTGCCAGCTCACCCCTGGGGGGCATTTCCTACGAGCAGTACTTC. Protein sequence: CASSPLGGISYEQYF.

The chain uses TRBV5-6 and TRBJ1-4; no clear D. V was cut by 3 bases and J by 2 bases, with 14 bases left in between. The germline gives CDR1 SGHDT, CDR2 YYEEEE. CDR3 length equals 16 residues. CDR3 residues: CASSSGPTATNEKLFF. The CDR3 nucleotides are TGTGCCAGCAGCTCCGGGCCAACCGCTACTAATGAAAAACTGTTTTTT.

This chain uses TRBV6-1 with TRBJ1-1, with 9 bases aligning to TRBD1. Germline values: CDR1 MNHNS, CDR2 SASEGT. V was clipped by 6 bases and J by 2 bases; unmatched bases: 4. The CDR3 length is 14 residues. The chain's CDR3 is CASSGQGINTEAFF. CDR3 bases: TGTGCCAGCAGCGGACAGGGGATAAACACTGAAGCTTTCTTT.

The chain is built from TRBV5-1 and TRBJ1-2; 7 bases map to TRBD1. Trimming removed 3 bases from V and 8 bases from J; junction bases left unmatched: 10. Germline V gene data show CDR1 as SGHRS and CDR2 as YFSETQ. The CDR3 runs to 14 residues. The DNA of the CDR3 is TGCGCCAGCAGCTCACCAGGGGGGGCGCTGGGCTACACCTTC. Its translation: CASSSPGGALGYTF.

This clone was detected once. The V and J genes are TRBV6-1 and TRBJ2-5; D tentatively fits TRBD1 or TRBD2 (6 bases each). The CDR3 spans 14 residues. Germline CDR1 reads MNHNS; CDR2 reads SASEGT. The V and J ends lost 6 bases and 1 base respectively, with 12 bases between them. The CDR3: CASRGGPGQETQYF. CDR3 DNA sequence: TGTGCCAGCAGAGGGGGGCCGGGCCAAGAGACCCAGTACTTC.

The chain couples TRBV10-3 to TRBJ2-2; D is possibly TRBD1 (6 bases). In germline, CDR1 is ENHRY, CDR2 SYGVKD. V lost 5 bases to trimming and J lost 6 bases, with 19 bases between them. The CDR3 is 16 amino acids. For the CDR3, the DNA is TGTGCCATCAGTTTCCGGGACATAAAGGTAGCCGGGGAGCTGTTTTTT. This sequence encodes CAISFRDIKVAGELFF.

The V and J genes are TRBV15 and TRBJ2-5; 7 nucleotides align to TRBD1. Germline V gives CDR1 LNHNV, CDR2 YYDKDF (reference sequence). The CDR3 runs to 15 residues. With V trimmed by 1 base and J by 5 bases, 7 bases remained unmatched. CDR3 DNA sequence: TGTGCCACCAGCAGAGGAAGGGACAGTCTGGAGACCCAGTACTTC. Protein: CATSRGRDSLETQYF.

V and J are TRBV7-2 and TRBJ2-1; D is perhaps TRBD2 (5 bases). The CDR3 covers 12 residues. V was clipped by 5 bases and J by 10 bases, with 12 bases between them. CDR1 SGHTA and CDR2 FQGNSA come from the germline V gene. The CDR3 bases are TGTGCCAGCAGCGTTACGAGGAGGGAGCAGTTCTTC. Its protein is CASSVTRREQFF.

The chain combines TRBV6-5 with TRBJ1-5; D gene unclear. Trimming took off 7 bases at V and 6 bases at J, with 16 bases between the two ends. Germline V gene data show CDR1 as MNHEY and CDR2 as SVGAGI. The CDR3 runs to 14 residues. The CDR3 bases are TGTGCCAGCACCTTAGAGAGGGTCGGTCAGCCCCAGCATTTT. Translating it yields CASTLERVGQPQHF.

This clone was observed a few times. The rearrangement links TRBV7-9 to TRBJ2-2; D unresolved. Trimming took off 2 bases at V and 6 bases at J, with 10 bases between the two ends. Looked up from germline, CDR1 is SEHNR and CDR2 is FQNEAQ (reference sequence). The CDR3 is 14 amino acids. The CDR3 protein is CASSLLGRSGELFF. The CDR3 bases are TGTGCCAGCAGCTTACTCGGACGGTCCGGGGAGCTGTTTTTT.

The chain couples TRBV6-6 to TRBJ2-3, with 7 bases that match TRBD1. With V trimmed by 5 bases and J by 6 bases, 11 bases remained unmatched. Germline V gene sequence: CDR1 MNHNY, CDR2 SVGAGI (reference sequence). CDR3 length: 15 amino acids. In nucleotides, the CDR3 is TGTGCCAGCAGTGAGGGACAGAGAGGCCAGGATACGCAGTATTTT. Encoded protein: CASSEGQRGQDTQYF.

The sample holds a few counts of this clone. The chain joins TRBV5-1 to TRBJ1-1; 7 bases map to TRBD1. Germline assignment: CDR1 SGHRS and CDR2 YFSETQ. The CDR3 has 11 residues. After removal of 7 bases from V and 6 bases from J, the junction contained 3 bases not matched to a gene. The chain's CDR3 is CASLGTAEAFF. The CDR3 DNA reads TGCGCCAGCCTGGGGACAGCTGAAGCTTTCTTT. Full variable domain (missing parts from reference TRBV5-1 and TRBJ1-1): KAGVTQTPRYLIKTRGQQVTLSCSPISGHRSVSWYQQTPGQGLQFLFEYFSETQRNKGNFPGRFSGRQFSNSRSEMNVSTLELGDSALYLCASLGTAEAFFGQGTRLTVV.

This clone was counted once. CDR3 nucleotide sequence: TGTGCCAGCAGCTTCCCAATGAGCTCTGGGGCCAACGTCCTGACTTTC. It translates to CASSFPMSSGANVLTF. The chain recombines TRBV7-2 with TRBJ2-6; the D is unclear. V was pared by 3 bases and J by 0 bases, with 9 bases between. In germline, CDR1 is SGHTA, CDR2 FQGNSA. The CDR3 totals 16 residues.

The chain employs TRBV19 and TRBJ1-1, with a tentative D call TRBD1 (6 bases). Germline values: CDR1 LNHDA, CDR2 SQIVND (reference sequence). With 4 bases removed from V and 5 bases from J, the gap between germline ends came to 17 bases. The CDR3 contains 15 residues. This CDR3 reads CASSRGGRGGTEAFF. CDR3 nucleotides: TGTGCCAGTAGTAGGGGGGGGCGAGGTGGGACTGAAGCTTTCTTT. The full variable domain, with the rest looked up from reference TRBV19 and TRBJ1-1, is DGGITQSPKYLFRKEGQNVTLSCEQNLNHDAMYWYRQDPGQGLRLIYYSQIVNDFQKGDIAEGYSVSREKKESFPLTVTSAQKNPTAFYLCASSRGGRGGTEAFFGQGTRLTVV.

The chain combines TRBV7-8 with TRBJ1-2; maybe TRBD1 (6 bases). CDR1 is SGHVS and CDR2 is FQNEAQ in the germline V gene. V dropped 3 bases and J dropped 7 bases, with 12 bases sitting between them. The CDR3 spans 13 residues. The CDR3 reads CASSFGGRGGYTF. The CDR3 DNA reads TGTGCCAGCAGCTTTGGGGGGCGTGGTGGCTACACCTTC.

The gene calls are TRBV10-2 and TRBJ1-6; a possible D gene is TRBD1 (6 bases). Germline V gene data show CDR1 as WSHSY and CDR2 as SAAADI. V lost 5 bases and J lost 5, with 19 bases in between. This CDR3 comprises 17 residues. The CDR3 sequence is CASSQLQGQLNNSPLHF. CDR3 nucleotides: TGCGCCAGCAGTCAACTCCAAGGACAGCTTAATAATTCACCCCTCCACTTT.